This paragraph reports one T cell receptor beta chain. With 60 Vbeta and 13 Jbeta primers, the PCR was carried out. Repertoires were generated with immunoSEQ multiplex PCR, while TCRdb's copy carries only in-frame clones and drops some. The sample has approximately 170,000 clones, around 80% seen once; the top ten hold approximately 0.78%. The sample comes from a study of cytomegalovirus exposure and HLA in healthy donors. V was trimmed by 3 bases and J by 4 bases, leaving 18 bases between them. Germline V gene lookup returns CDR1 SNHLY and CDR2 FYNNEI. This CDR3 is 16 amino acids long. Material for sequencing was PBMCs. This TCR came from a woman between 18 and 29 years old in good health and CMV-seronegative. V is TRBV2 and J is TRBJ1-2, with D maybe TRBD1 (5 bases). Here the CDR3 reads CASSDSSGKVLYGYTF. As DNA, the CDR3 is TGTGCCAGCAGTGATTCTTCAGGGAAGGTGCTCTATGGCTACACCTTC.